Detailed here is one T cell receptor beta chain. Authors' processing steps: Counts of nucleated cells, estimated from reference gene primer amplification, were obtained. Libraries were prepared by immunoSEQ multiplex PCR; TCRdb keeps only in-frame clonotypes and omits some of them. Clone size and the V and J calls come from that table; the DNA yielded D and trimming. The data contain 370,000 or so clones, over 75% of them singletons. Before being deemed recovered, Cohort 3 donors had two negative PCRs, clearance, or symptom resolution. The V segment lost 3 bases and the J segment 6 bases; nucleotides outside the gene matches: 8. CDR3 length equals 14 residues. Germline CDR1 is ENHRY and CDR2 is SYGVKD. This sample is drawn from a study of blood T cell repertoires in COVID-19. Overall study: The United States, Italy and Spain provided the acute and convalescent COVID-19 samples.

The receptor's source is a man aged 25 to 40 who had recovered from COVID-19. V and J are TRBV10-3 and TRBJ2-7; TRBD1 aligns across 7 bases. Specimen: PBMCs or T cells enriched from blood (not recorded which). DNA of the CDR3: TGTGCCATCAGTGAAGGGGGCCGATCGGGCGAGCAGTACTTC. Translated, it gives CAISEGGRSGEQYF.